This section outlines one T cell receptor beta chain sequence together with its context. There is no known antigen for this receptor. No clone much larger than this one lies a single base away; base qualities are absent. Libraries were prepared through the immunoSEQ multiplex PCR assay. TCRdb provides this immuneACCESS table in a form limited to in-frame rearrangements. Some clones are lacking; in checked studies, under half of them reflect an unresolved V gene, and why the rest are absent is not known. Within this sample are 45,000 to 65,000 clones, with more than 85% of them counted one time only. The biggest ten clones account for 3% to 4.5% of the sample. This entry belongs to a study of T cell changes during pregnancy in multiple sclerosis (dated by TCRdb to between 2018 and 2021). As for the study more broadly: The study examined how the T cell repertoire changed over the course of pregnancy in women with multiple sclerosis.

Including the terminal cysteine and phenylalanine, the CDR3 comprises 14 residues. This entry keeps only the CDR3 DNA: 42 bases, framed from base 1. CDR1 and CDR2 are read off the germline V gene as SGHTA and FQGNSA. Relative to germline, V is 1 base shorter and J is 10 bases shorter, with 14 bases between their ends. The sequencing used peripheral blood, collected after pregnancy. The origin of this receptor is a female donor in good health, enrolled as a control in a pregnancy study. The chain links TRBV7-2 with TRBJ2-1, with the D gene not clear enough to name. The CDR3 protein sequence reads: CASSLVAPGWEQFF. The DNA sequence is TGTGCCAGCAGCTTAGTGGCCCCGGGTTGGGAGCAGTTCTTC.